This note documents a single T cell receptor beta chain sequence. This specimen comes from a study of cytomegalovirus exposure and HLA in healthy donors. The CDR3 is made up of 15 amino acids. V lost 1 base and J 0 bases, leaving 9 bases between the germline ends. Germline V gives CDR1 SGHVS, CDR2 FQNEAQ. The PCR used 60 Vbeta and 13 Jbeta primers. Sequencing used immunoSEQ multiplex PCR; TCRdb keeps in-frame clones, though not all of them. The table counts 200,000 to 250,000 clones; roughly 0.89% lies in the top ten. The TCR sequence derives from a woman aged 25-40 years in good health and CMV-seropositive. The V gene is TRBV7-8, the J gene TRBJ1-2; D is ambiguous. The sample was PBMCs. CDR3 sequence (DNA): TGTGCCAGCAGCTTAGGCACAGCCTCTAACTATGGCTACACCTTC. The encoded protein is CASSLGTASNYGYTF.